The 26 T cell receptor beta chains below come from one sample, sequenced in a study of T cell changes during pregnancy in multiple sclerosis. Assay used: immunoSEQ multiplex PCR; TCRdb lists only in-frame clones, some missing. The repertoire holds about 50,000 clones, with more than 80% as singletons. The sequencing used CD4+ T cells from peripheral blood mononuclear cells, collected before pregnancy. These receptor sequences come from a female donor with multiple sclerosis, enrolled in a pregnancy study.

The V gene is TRBV5-4, the J gene TRBJ1-1; D possibly corresponds to TRBD1 (5 bases). CDR1 is SGHNT and CDR2 is YYREEE in the germline V gene (reference sequence). Trimming removed 2 bases from V and 4 bases from J, with 15 bases in between. This CDR3 has 15 amino acids. CDR3 bases: TGTGCCAGCAGCTTTCCGCGGGGGTCGGGCACTGAAGCTTTCTTT. It is translated as CASSFPRGSGTEAFF.

This clone was counted once. The V and J genes are TRBV7-2 and TRBJ1-2, with a weak D call TRBD1 (5 bases). CDR3 size: 15 residues. Germline CDR1 reads SGHTA; CDR2 reads FQGNSA. V lost 0 bases, J lost 3 bases, and 11 bases lay in between. As DNA, the CDR3 is TGTGCCAGCAGCTTAGCGCCAGGCAGGGACTATGGCTACACCTTC. Residues: CASSLAPGRDYGYTF.

This CDR3 reads CASSPTGGPSGNTIYF. In DNA form, the CDR3 reads TGCGCCAGCAGCCCGACAGGGGGCCCCTCTGGAAACACCATATATTTT. The V call is TRBV4-3, the J call TRBJ1-3; 10 nucleotides line up with TRBD1. V dropped 4 bases and J dropped 0; count of bases not matched to a gene: 3. CDR1 is LGHNA, CDR2 YSLEER, per germline. CDR3 length equals 16 residues.

V and J are TRBV29-1 and TRBJ1-2; perhaps TRBD1 as D (5 bases). V was clipped by 0 bases and J by 8 bases, with 13 bases between them. CDR3 length: 13 residues. The germline CDR1 and CDR2 sequences are SQVTM and ANQGSEA. The CDR3 DNA reads TGCAGCGTTGAAGATCCAGGGTTGAGGGGCTACACCTTC. Residues: CSVEDPGLRGYTF.

The genes are TRBV9 and TRBJ1-3; D is perhaps TRBD1 (6 bases). Germline V lookup: CDR1 SGDLS, CDR2 YYNGEE. This CDR3 has 15 residues. V lost 3 bases and J lost 8, with 18 bases in between. The CDR3 DNA follows: TGTGCCAGCAGCGCTCACCCAGGGGTTTCAGACACCATATATTTT. It codes for CASSAHPGVSDTIYF.

This sequence joins TRBV15 and TRBJ2-5; 9 bases map to TRBD1. Germline CDR1 LNHNV, CDR2 YYDKDF (reference sequence). The CDR3 is made up of 17 amino acids. V trimming: 2 bases; J trimming: 4 bases; junction bases outside the gene matches: 11. CDR3 nucleotides: TGTGCCACCAGCAGAAGTTTGACAGGGGGAGGCGGAGAGACCCAGTACTTC. Translated, it gives CATSRSLTGGGGETQYF. Complete variable domain (other parts from reference TRBV15 and TRBJ2-5): DAMVIQNPRYQVTQFGKPVTLSCSQTLNHNVMYWYQQKSSQAPKLLFHYYDKDFNNEADTPDNFQSRRPNTSFCFLDIRSPGLGDTAMYLCATSRSLTGGGGETQYFGPGTRLLVL.

The chain joins TRBV19 to TRBJ2-3, with a possible D match to TRBD1 (6 bases). Deletions cut 11 bases from V and 0 bases from J, with 15 bases between. Germline V CDR1 and CDR2: LNHDA, SQIVND (reference sequence). This CDR3 region has 14 residues. The CDR3 region is CASLDSSSTDTQYF. The CDR3 DNA sequence: TGTGCCTCCTTGGACAGTTCTAGCACAGATACGCAGTATTTT. The full variable domain, its missing parts supplied by reference TRBV19 and TRBJ2-3, is DGGITQSPKYLFRKEGQNVTLSCEQNLNHDAMYWYRQDPGQGLRLIYYSQIVNDFQKGDIAEGYSVSREKKESFPLTVTSAQKNPTAFYLCASLDSSSTDTQYFGPGTRLTVL.

V and J are TRBV7-9 and TRBJ2-7, with 14 bases lining up with TRBD2. The CDR3 runs 16 residues. Germline V lookup: CDR1 SEHNR, CDR2 FQNEAQ (reference sequence). The J segment lost 6 bases and the V segment lost 4 bases, leaving 8 bases of the junction unmatched. CDR3 in amino acids: CASSSGGGLAGVEQYF. DNA of the CDR3: TGTGCCAGCAGCTCAGGTGGGGGACTAGCGGGAGTCGAGCAGTACTTC.

This CDR3 reads CASSVQTGAGELFF. For the CDR3, the DNA is TGTGCCAGCAGTGTACAGACAGGCGCCGGGGAGCTGTTTTTT. This rearrangement joins TRBV6-4 to TRBJ2-2; tentatively, D is TRBD1 (6 bases). Looked up from germline, CDR1 is MRHNA and CDR2 is SNTAGT. The CDR3 covers 14 residues. Trimming removed 4 bases at V and 6 bases at J, with 12 bases between.

This clone was detected once. The chain is built from TRBV29-1 and TRBJ1-1; possible D gene TRBD1, 6 bases. The CDR3 sequence is 14 residues long. V lost 1 base and J lost 5, with 14 bases in between. From germline, CDR1 is SQVTM and CDR2 ANQGSEA. CDR3 loop: CSVEGEQGRTEAFF. DNA of the CDR3: TGCAGCGTTGAAGGGGAACAGGGAAGGACTGAAGCTTTCTTT.

The chain is built from TRBV5-4 and TRBJ2-1; D is perhaps TRBD2 (6 bases). There are 14 residues in the CDR3. The ends were cut back, 10 bases at V and 4 bases at J, with 18 bases in the middle. Germline V gene lookup returns CDR1 SGHNT and CDR2 YYREEE (reference sequence). The CDR3 loop is CAGGWAGPYNEQFF. For the CDR3, the DNA is TGTGCCGGCGGCTGGGCGGGACCTTACAATGAGCAGTTCTTC.

This chain links TRBV15 with TRBJ2-3; 12 positions agree with TRBD2. The germline V gene encodes CDR1 LNHNV and CDR2 YYDKDF (reference sequence). J was trimmed by 7 bases and V by 4 bases; bases with no gene match: 12. The CDR3 contains 17 residues. CDR3 protein: CATSTDLAGGFPNTQYF. CDR3 in DNA: TGTGCCACCAGCACAGACCTAGCGGGAGGGTTTCCGAATACGCAGTATTTT. Full variable domain (missing parts from reference TRBV15 and TRBJ2-3): DAMVIQNPRYQVTQFGKPVTLSCSQTLNHNVMYWYQQKSSQAPKLLFHYYDKDFNNEADTPDNFQSRRPNTSFCFLDIRSPGLGDTAMYLCATSTDLAGGFPNTQYFGPGTRLTVL.

The rearrangement uses TRBV12-2 and TRBJ1-3. TRBV12-2 is a pseudogene segment. The CDR3 covers 17 residues. Written as DNA, the CDR3 is TGTGCAAGTCGCTTAGTCTTAGCCAGCAGCTCTGGAAACACCATATATTTT. Translation gives CASRLVLASSSGNTIYF.

This sequence joins TRBV14 and TRBJ1-2; 10 nucleotides match TRBD1. The length of the CDR3 is 15 residues. Germline loops: CDR1 SGHDN, CDR2 FVKESK. V dropped 5 bases and J dropped 3; count of bases not matched to a gene: 6. For the CDR3, the DNA is TGTGCCAGCAGCTCTGGACAGGGGGGCTACTATGGCTACACCTTC. It specifies CASSSGQGGYYGYTF.

This clone was seen a single time. The chain is built from TRBV18 and TRBJ2-3, with 8 bases fitting TRBD1. Per germline, CDR1 KGHSH and CDR2 LQKENI. J lost 0 bases, V lost 3 bases, and 8 bases had no gene match. The CDR3 sequence is 17 residues long. The CDR3 loop is CASSPRTGPSSTDTQYF. Here the CDR3 DNA reads TGTGCCAGCTCACCGAGGACAGGGCCCTCTAGCACAGATACGCAGTATTTT.

V gene TRBV27 combines with J gene TRBJ2-1; 12 bases fit TRBD2. With 5 bases clipped from V and 6 bases from J, the junction kept 5 bases outside the gene matches. The CDR3 spans 15 residues. Germline CDR1 and CDR2: MNHEY and SMNVEV (reference sequence). CDR3 loop: CASSPGLAGSNEQFF. CDR3 nucleotides: TGTGCCAGCAGTCCCGGACTAGCGGGATCCAATGAGCAGTTCTTC.

The chain carries TRBV19 and TRBJ2-3; 8 bases line up with TRBD2. V shed 4 bases and J 4 bases; nucleotides not matched to a gene: 7. CDR1 is LNHDA, CDR2 SQIVND, per germline (reference sequence). The CDR3 is 15 amino acids. The CDR3 DNA is TGTGCCAGTAGTACGGGAGGGATACGTGCAGATACGCAGTATTTT. It encodes CASSTGGIRADTQYF.

CDR3 protein: CATSRGVGREQYF. CDR3 DNA sequence: TGTGCCACCAGCAGAGGCGTGGGGCGCGAGCAGTACTTC. The chain couples TRBV15 to TRBJ2-7, with a weak D call TRBD1 (5 bases). From germline, CDR1 is LNHNV and CDR2 YYDKDF (reference sequence). The germline V and J ends were trimmed by 1 base and 6 bases, with 10 bases remaining between them. The CDR3 totals 13 residues.

This chain connects TRBV14 to TRBJ2-5; 7 positions agree with TRBD2. Germline loops: CDR1 SGHDN, CDR2 FVKESK. The junction had 6 bases not matched to a gene; V was cut back by 0 bases and J by 2 bases. The CDR3 has 16 residues. DNA for the CDR3: TGTGCCAGCAGCCAAGATCGGGGAGGGGAGCAAGAGACCCAGTACTTC. Translation: CASSQDRGGEQETQYF.

The gene calls are TRBV6-5 and TRBJ2-7; D call uncertain. The CDR3 sequence is 15 residues long. Trimming stripped 2 bases from V and 0 bases from J, with 11 bases between. Looked up from germline, CDR1 is MNHEY and CDR2 is SVGAGI. CDR3 loop: CASSYRFGASYEQYF. The DNA of the CDR3 is TGTGCCAGCAGTTACCGATTCGGAGCCTCCTACGAGCAGTACTTC.

This rearrangement joins TRBV7-2 to TRBJ1-3; D possibly corresponds to TRBD1 (5 bases). Germline V CDR1 and CDR2: SGHTA, FQGNSA. Trimming left V 5 bases short and J 4 bases short, with 15 bases between. CDR3 size: 15 residues. The CDR3 reads CASSPGQGRGNTIYF. DNA of the CDR3: TGTGCCAGCAGCCCCGGGCAGGGTAGAGGAAACACCATATATTTT. Drawing the rest from reference TRBV7-2 and TRBJ1-3, the complete variable domain is GAGVSQSPSNKVTEKGKDVELRCDPISGHTALYWYRQSLGQGLEFLIYFQGNSAPDKSGLPSDRFSAERTGGSVSTLTIQRTQQEDSAVYLCASSPGQGRGNTIYFGEGSWLTVV.

The V and J genes are TRBV6-1 and TRBJ2-7, with D perhaps matching TRBD1 (6 bases). The CDR3 contains 15 residues. V lost 6 bases and J 2 bases, leaving 17 bases between the germline ends. From germline, CDR1 is MNHNS and CDR2 SASEGT. The CDR3 protein is CASSADRLNPYEQYF. The CDR3 coding sequence is TGTGCCAGCAGCGCCGACAGGTTGAATCCCTACGAGCAGTACTTC.

This chain joins TRBV5-1 and TRBJ2-1; 10 nucleotides align to TRBD2. This CDR3 region has 15 residues. Germline V gene sequence: CDR1 SGHRS, CDR2 YFSETQ. V shed 5 bases and J 5 bases; nucleotides not matched to a gene: 7. CDR3 region: CASSTAGGPHNEQFF. The CDR3 DNA is TGCGCCAGCAGTACAGCGGGAGGGCCCCACAATGAGCAGTTCTTC.

The J gene is TRBJ1-2, the V gene TRBV19, with 7 bases fitting TRBD1. Germline-derived CDR1 and CDR2 are LNHDA and SQIVND (reference sequence). Trimming took 7 bases from V and 2 from J; bases not matched to a gene: 13. CDR3 size: 16 residues. CDR3 coding DNA: TGTGCCAGTAATCCCCAGGACAGGAACAAAAACTATGGCTACACCTTC. Its protein is CASNPQDRNKNYGYTF.

The V and J genes are TRBV28 and TRBJ2-3; D might be TRBD2 (5 bases). V lost 3 bases, J lost 0 bases, and 10 bases lay in between. The CDR3 sequence is 15 residues long. Looked up from germline, CDR1 is MDHEN and CDR2 is SYDVKM. The CDR3 nucleotides are TGTGCCAGCAGTTTTGGGAGCGGCAGCACAGATACGCAGTATTTT. It translates to CASSFGSGSTDTQYF.

The table lists this clone with a count of one. This rearrangement joins TRBV28 to TRBJ2-2; possible D gene TRBD2, 7 bases. The CDR3 totals 16 residues. Germline V gene sequence: CDR1 MDHEN, CDR2 SYDVKM. Trimming cost V 1 base and J 5 bases, with 14 bases left between them. This CDR3 reads CASSLYGGQRTGELFF. The DNA for the CDR3 is TGTGCCAGCAGTTTATACGGGGGGCAGAGGACCGGGGAGCTGTTTTTT. The variable domain in full, completed from reference TRBV28 and TRBJ2-2, reads DVKVTQSSRYLVKRTGEKVFLECVQDMDHENMFWYRQDPGLGLRLIYFSYDVKMKEKGDIPEGYSVSREKKERFSLILESASTNQTSMYLCASSLYGGQRTGELFFGEGSRLTVL.